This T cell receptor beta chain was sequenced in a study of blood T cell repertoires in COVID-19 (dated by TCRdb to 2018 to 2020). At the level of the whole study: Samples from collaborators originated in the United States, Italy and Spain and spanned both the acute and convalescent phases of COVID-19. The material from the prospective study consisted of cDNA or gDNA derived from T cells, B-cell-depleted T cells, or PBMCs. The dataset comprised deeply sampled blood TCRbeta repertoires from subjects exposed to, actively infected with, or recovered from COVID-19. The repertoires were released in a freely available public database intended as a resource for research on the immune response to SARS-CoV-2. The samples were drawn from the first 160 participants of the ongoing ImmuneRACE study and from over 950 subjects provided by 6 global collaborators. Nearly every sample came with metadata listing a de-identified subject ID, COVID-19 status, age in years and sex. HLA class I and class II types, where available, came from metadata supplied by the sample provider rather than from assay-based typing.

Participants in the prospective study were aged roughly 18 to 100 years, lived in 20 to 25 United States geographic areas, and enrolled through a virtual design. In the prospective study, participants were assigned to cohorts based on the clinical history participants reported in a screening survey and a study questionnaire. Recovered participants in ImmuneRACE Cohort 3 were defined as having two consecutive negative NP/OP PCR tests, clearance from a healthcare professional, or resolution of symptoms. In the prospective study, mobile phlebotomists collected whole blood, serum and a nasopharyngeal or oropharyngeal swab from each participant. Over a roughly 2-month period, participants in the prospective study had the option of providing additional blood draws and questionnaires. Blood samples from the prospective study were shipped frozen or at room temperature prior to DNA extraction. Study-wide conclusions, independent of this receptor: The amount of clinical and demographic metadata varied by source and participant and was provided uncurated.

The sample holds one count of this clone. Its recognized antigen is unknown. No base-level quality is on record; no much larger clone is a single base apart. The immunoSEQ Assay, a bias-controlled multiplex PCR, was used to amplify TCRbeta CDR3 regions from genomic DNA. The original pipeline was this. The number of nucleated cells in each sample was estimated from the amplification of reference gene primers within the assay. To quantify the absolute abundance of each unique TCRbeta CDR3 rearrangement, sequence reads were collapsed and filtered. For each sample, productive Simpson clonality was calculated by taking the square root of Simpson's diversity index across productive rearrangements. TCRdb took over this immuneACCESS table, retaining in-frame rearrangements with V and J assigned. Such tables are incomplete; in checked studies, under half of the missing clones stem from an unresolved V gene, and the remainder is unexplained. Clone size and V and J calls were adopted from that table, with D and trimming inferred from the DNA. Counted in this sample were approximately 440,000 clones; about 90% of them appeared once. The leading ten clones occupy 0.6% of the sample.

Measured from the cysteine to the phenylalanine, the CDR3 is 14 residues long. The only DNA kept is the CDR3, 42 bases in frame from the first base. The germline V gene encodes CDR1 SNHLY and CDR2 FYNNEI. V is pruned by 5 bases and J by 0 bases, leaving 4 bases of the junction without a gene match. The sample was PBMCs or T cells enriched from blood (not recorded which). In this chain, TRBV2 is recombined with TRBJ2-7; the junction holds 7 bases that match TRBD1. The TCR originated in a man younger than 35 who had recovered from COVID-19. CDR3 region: CASSMTGPSYEQYF. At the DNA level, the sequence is TGTGCCAGCAGTATGACAGGGCCCTCCTACGAGCAGTACTTC.